This paragraph covers one T cell receptor (beta chain) sequence. The antigen it binds to is not known. Base quality data are lacking; no much larger clone is found one base away. The receptor library was made with the immunoSEQ multiplex PCR assay. The multiplex PCR relied on a mix of 60 forward primers for TCR Vbeta segments and 13 reverse primers for TCR Jbeta segments. The CDR3 region of rearranged TCR beta genes was amplified from genomic DNA by a multiplex PCR assay. Amplified TCR beta libraries were sequenced as 87-base-pair reads on the Illumina HiSeq System. On the authors' methods: A later analysis tallied about 77 million unique TCR beta chains across the 700 or so repertoires, and roughly 11 million of those chains were shared by two or more donors. A nearest-neighbor algorithm error-corrected the raw reads and collapsed the reads into unique sequences, merging closely related sequences to remove PCR and sequencing errors. Alignment of CDR3 sequences to IMGT reference sequences was used to assign V, D and J gene segments. Each retained sequence needed at least a six-nucleotide match to both a V gene segment and a J gene segment. Rearrangements were classified as productive when the CDR3 lacked stop codons and remained in frame with V and J, and all other rearrangements were classified as non-productive. Following IMGT convention, CDR3 was defined as the stretch from the second conserved V-encoded cysteine up to the conserved J-encoded phenylalanine. In an earlier analysis of around 600 of the donors, sequences lacking an unambiguous match to a single V gene segment were excluded. An earlier analysis of a few hundred of the donors called V segments functional above 56.7% productive rearrangements and segregating when the between-donor standard deviation exceeded 5%. A statistical classification framework was developed to diagnose cytomegalovirus status using the catalog of TCR beta chain sequences. In a later analysis, V and J genes were assigned by comparing TCR nucleotide sequences against IMGT/GENE-DB human TR gene sequences. Using the TCRdist pipeline, a later analysis assigned CDR3 sequences along with most-parsimonious VDJ recombination scenarios. In a later analysis, each TCR beta chain was defined by its CDR3 amino acid sequence together with its V-gene family, and reads lacking a unique V-gene family were excluded. As a way to deal with suspected cross-contamination and a sequencing artifact, a later analysis dropped 450 to 600 nucleotide sequences that were highly shared and had low generation probability. In a later analysis, a clonal expansion index was calculated for each public chain from normalized within-repertoire ranks of inferred template counts. Generation probabilities in a later analysis came from a VDJ recombination model fitted to out-of-frame rearrangements, and those results were checked against IGoR. In a later analysis, hypergeometric tests were used to score TCR-TCR, TCR-HLA and TCR-CMV co-occurrence, with a repertoire-size bias correction applied to TCR pairs. In a later analysis, false discovery rates were estimated by permuting HLA or CMV assignments 20 times. A later analysis grouped co-occurring TCRs with DBSCAN, adding TCRdist sequence similarity when clustering within HLA-allele-positive subsets. Repertoires with fewer than 30,000 or more than 120,000 public chains, plus five repertoires with anomalous nucleotide sharing, were excluded from co-occurrence clustering. TCRdb's version of the immuneACCESS table is confined to in-frame rearrangements and falls short of the full clone set. An unresolved V gene accounts for under half of the shortfall where checked; the remainder is of unknown origin. The V and J calls and clone size come from that table; D and trimming were worked out from the DNA. This sample gives approximately 210,000 clones in total; about 75% of them show up just once. 1.5% to 2% of the sample goes to the ten largest clones.

These data come from a study of cytomegalovirus exposure and HLA in healthy donors (dated by TCRdb to the late 2010s). In terms of the full investigation: An earlier analysis of several hundred of the donors reported approximately 270 Gb of sequence data and around 110 million unique TCR beta sequences from roughly 200 million T cells. About 330 gigabases of sequencing data and around 85 million unique TCR sequences made up an early release that covered 500 to 700 HLA-typed donors. Among the approximately 400 genotyped donors, approximately 76% belonged to the genetic ancestry cluster associated with self-reported Caucasian donors. The study was designed to test whether signatures of past pathogen exposure could be identified by cataloging public T cell receptors. Using immunosequencing, the study profiled T cell repertoires from 500 to 800 subjects and related those repertoires to cytomegalovirus serostatus. In addition to the first cohort of approximately 650 subjects, a separate validation cohort of approximately 110 different subjects was used. The study combined high-throughput TCR immunosequencing, statistical association of individual TCRs with disease status, and machine learning to predict cytomegalovirus infection status. To study patterns of TCR occurrence, a later analysis re-analyzed previously published TCR beta repertoires from around 670 donors and added high-resolution HLA genotyping. In the later analysis, no new phenotypic data were used to find candidate immune exposures; instead, reliance was placed on TCR beta sequences and their occurrence across donors. To decide whether each TCR beta V gene segment behaved as functional or pseudogenic, an earlier analysis of nearly 600 of the donors relied on high-throughput TCR beta sequencing. Donor age, sex, ethnicity and CMV serostatus were compiled together with the repertoire data. In a later genetic analysis, genome-wide SNP genotypes for about 65% of the 666 donors were used, and that subset was treated as a discovery cohort. Every discovery cohort repertoire had been produced on one sequencing platform. HLA typing included class I and class II loci at four-digit resolution. The number of donors typed differed by locus, with 629-630 for A, B, C, DRB1 and DQB1, more than 500 for DQA1, approximately 580 for DPA1, and some 470 for DPB1. Because of strong linkage in the cohort, five DR-DQ haplotypes were treated as single units for association and clustering. Among approximately 370 genotyped donors of the cohort, an average of roughly 230,000 unique TCR beta nucleotide sequences was sequenced per donor, of which 15% to 20% were non-productive.

The germline V gene provides CDR1 LGHNA and CDR2 YSLEER. Trimming at the junction amounts to 1 base on V and 5 bases on J, and the germline ends lie 12 bases apart. The CDR3, cysteine through phenylalanine, is 15 amino acids long. The retained sequence is limited to the CDR3, 45 bases, with the frame set at the first base. The cohort comprised under 700 healthy bone marrow donors. At the time of sampling, every cohort member was nominally healthy, though immune exposures that went unrecorded were likely present. The donor was CMV seronegative and belonged to the group of 352 seronegative cohort members. A peripheral blood sample was provided by each donor, and peripheral blood mononuclear cells were used for TCR beta sequencing. The Qiagen DNeasy Blood Extraction Kit was used to extract genomic DNA from the blood cell samples. General study outcomes and caveats: It was suggested by the authors that the approach could potentially be generalized to other disease states and immunological phenotypes. Immune exposure information for the cohort was limited to CMV serostatus. Several of the top co-occurrence clusters appeared to be linked to parvovirus B19, influenza, CMV and Epstein-Barr virus, according to a later analysis. In a later analysis, some 18,000 TCR beta sequences were associated with specific HLA alleles at a false discovery rate of 0.05. Linkage disequilibrium might explain the correlated functional status among segregating V segments, but an unknown experimental factor could not be ruled out. Strong co-occurrence of HLA alleles, especially DR and DQ, made assigning TCR associations to individual alleles difficult. Because the 87-base-pair reads could not distinguish some IMGT-functional V segments, including TRBV6-2 and TRBV6-3, those segments were excluded. A later analysis found that HLA-associated TCR beta chains were more clonally expanded and had lower generation probabilities than equally common non-associated chains. A further reported finding was that TCR beta sequences accurately predicted the HLA-A and HLA-B alleles for most subjects in the first cohort. In a later analysis, the rate of TCR association differed among HLA loci, with DRB1 alleles having the most associated TCRs and HLA-C alleles having the fewest. While some public TCRs were present in many individuals, most TCR sequences turned up only very rarely across donors. In the study, 150 to 200 TCR beta chains were listed as associated with cytomegalovirus. Because HLA typing was unavailable for some donors at each locus, only the typed subset was used in association tests. An earlier analysis of around 500 of the donors showed that most TCR beta V segments appeared in productive rearrangements either about 90% or about 30% of the time, which broadly matched IMGT annotations. The earlier analysis of a few hundred of the donors excluded 15 to 20 rarely observed V segments, including chromosome 9 orphons, because counts were too low. Roughly uniform sequencing depth across donors was assumed in presence/absence analyses, although this assumption may not hold. A cluster of highly shared sequence variants was judged likely to represent a technical artifact of the sequencing pipeline. Compared with the roughly 700-donor mean, donors in an Asian-associated ancestry cluster had fewer N-insertions in productive TCRs, according to a later genetic analysis. In vitro tests confirmed that three of the cytomegalovirus-associated TCR beta chains recognize cytomegalovirus antigens. An association between a missense DCLRE1C variant and V-gene and J-gene trimming of TCR beta chains was found in a later genetic analysis and replicated in an independent cohort. The classifier was reported to diagnose cytomegalovirus status with high specificity and sensitivity in both the original cohort and the validation cohort. In this cohort, only TCR beta chains were sequenced, and detectable features were limited by the absence of alpha or paired-chain data. Most CMV-associated TCR beta chains appeared to be HLA-restricted in a later analysis, and the HLA associations seemed to be driven largely by CMV exposure.

The V and J segments used are TRBV4-3 and TRBJ2-1; the D region possibly corresponds to TRBD1 (6 bases align). Sequenced: PBMCs. This clonotype originated in a male donor in good health and CMV-seronegative. The CDR3 in this case is CASSQAGQGHNEQFF. The DNA reads TGCGCCAGCAGCCAAGCGGGGCAGGGGCACAATGAGCAGTTCTTC.